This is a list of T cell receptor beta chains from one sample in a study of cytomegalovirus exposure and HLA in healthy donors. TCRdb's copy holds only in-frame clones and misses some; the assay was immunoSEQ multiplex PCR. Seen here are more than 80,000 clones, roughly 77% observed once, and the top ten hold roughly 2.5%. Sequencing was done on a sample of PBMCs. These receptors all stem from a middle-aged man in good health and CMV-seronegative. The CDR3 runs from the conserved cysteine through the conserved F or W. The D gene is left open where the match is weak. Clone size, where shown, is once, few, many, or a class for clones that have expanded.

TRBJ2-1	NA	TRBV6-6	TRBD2	TGTGCCAGCAGTCCTGGGGGGGCCTACAATGAGCAGTTCTTC	CASSPGGAYNEQFF
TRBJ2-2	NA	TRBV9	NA	TGTGCCAGCAGCGTAGACGTACTAGGTGACACCGGGGAGCTGTTTTTT	CASSVDVLGDTGELFF
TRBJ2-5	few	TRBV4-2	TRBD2	TGTGCCAGCAGCGGTAGCGGGGGGGCGACCCAGTACTTC	CASSGSGGATQYF
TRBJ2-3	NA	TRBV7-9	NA	TGTGCCAGCAGCCCTCTCGGAGATACGCAGTATTTT	CASSPLGDTQYF
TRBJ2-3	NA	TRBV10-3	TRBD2	TGTGCCATCACTATGACTAGCGGGGAAGGAACAGATACGCAGTATTTT	CAITMTSGEGTDTQYF
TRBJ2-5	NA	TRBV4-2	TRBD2	TGTGCCAGCAGCCAAGAGGCTAGCGGGGGACCGGGGGAGACCCAGTACTTC	CASSQEASGGPGETQYF
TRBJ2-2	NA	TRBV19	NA	TGTGCCAGTAGTATTGTGAGGGAATCCGGGGAGCTGTTTTTT	CASSIVRESGELFF
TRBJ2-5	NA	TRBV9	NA	TGTGCCAGCAGCGATCGGGTGGGGCTGGGAGAGACCCAGTACTTC	CASSDRVGLGETQYF
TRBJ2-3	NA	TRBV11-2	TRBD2	TGTGCCAGCAGCTCGACTAGCGGGGGGGCCCAAGATACGCAGTATTTT	CASSSTSGGAQDTQYF
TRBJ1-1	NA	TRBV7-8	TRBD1	TGTGCCAGCAGCCCCCGGACAGGGACCCCTGAAGCTTTCTTT	CASSPRTGTPEAFF
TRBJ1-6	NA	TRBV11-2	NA	TGTGCCAGCAGCTTATCCGGACAGACCCATTCACCCCTCCACTTT	CASSLSGQTHSPLHF
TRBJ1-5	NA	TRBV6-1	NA	TGTGCCAAGCATCAGCCCCAGCATTTT	CAKHQPQHF
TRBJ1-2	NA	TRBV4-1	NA	TGCGCCAGCAGCCAAGATTGGCGGTATGGCTACACCTTC	CASSQDWRYGYTF
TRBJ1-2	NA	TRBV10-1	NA	TGCGCCAGCAGTGAGCAGGGGAGCTATGGCTACACCTTC	CASSEQGSYGYTF
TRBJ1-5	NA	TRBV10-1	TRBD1	TGCGCCAGTCTCAACCGGGACAGGGGGGGTGGACCCCAGCATTTT	CASLNRDRGGGPQHF
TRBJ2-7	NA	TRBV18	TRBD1	TGTGCCAGCTCACTCGCCGGGACAGGGCCCTCCTACGAGCAGTACTTC	CASSLAGTGPSYEQYF
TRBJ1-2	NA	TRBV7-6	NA	TGTGCCAGCAGCTTAGATCCCGGAGGTGCCTATGGCTACACCTTC	CASSLDPGGAYGYTF
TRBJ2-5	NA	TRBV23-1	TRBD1	TGCGCCAGCCTGGGACAGGCCGAAGAGACCCAGTACTTC	CASLGQAEETQYF
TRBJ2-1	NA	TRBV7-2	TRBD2	TGTGCCAGCAGCTTAGATCGGGGACTACCCGGCAGTGTCTTC	CASSLDRGLPGSVF
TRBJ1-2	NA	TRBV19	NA	TGTGCCAGTAGAGCGGACAGTGGCGGCTACACCTTC	CASRADSGGYTF
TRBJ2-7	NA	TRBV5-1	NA	TGCGCCAGCAGCCCCGACAGCTACGAGCAGTACTTC	CASSPDSYEQYF
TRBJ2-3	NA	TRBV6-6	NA	TGTGCCAGCCGTCCTTACTCGCCCACAGATACGCAGTATTTT	CASRPYSPTDTQYF
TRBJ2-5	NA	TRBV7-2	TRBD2	TGTGCCAGCAGCTTCAGAGGTCTAGCGGGGGGAAGTCCGTACTTC	CASSFRGLAGGSPYF
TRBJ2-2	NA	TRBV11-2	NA	TGTGCCAGCATTAAGGGGTTTAACACCGGGGAGCTGTTTTTT	CASIKGFNTGELFF
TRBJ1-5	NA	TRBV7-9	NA	TGTTCCAGCAGCGTCGGGTTCAATCAGCCCCAGCATTTT	CSSSVGFNQPQHF
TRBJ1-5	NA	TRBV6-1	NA	TGTGCCAGCAGTCAATACAGGGACCGTCAGCCCCAGCATTTT	CASSQYRDRQPQHF
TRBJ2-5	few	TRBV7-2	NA	TGTGCCAGCAAACGATCCAGCGGCCCCCAAGAGACCCAGTACTTC	CASKRSSGPQETQYF
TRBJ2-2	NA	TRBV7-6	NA	TGTGCCAGCAGCTTAGAGGTAGCCCCGAACACCGGGGAGCTGTTTTTT	CASSLEVAPNTGELFF
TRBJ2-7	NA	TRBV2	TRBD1	TGTGCCAGCAGTGAAGGTCGGGCAGGGGGCATCTACGAGCAGTACTTC	CASSEGRAGGIYEQYF
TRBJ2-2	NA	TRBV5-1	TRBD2	TGCGCCAGCAGCTTGAGCGGGGGGGGTTTCGCGAACACCGGGGAGCTGTTTTTT	CASSLSGGGFANTGELFF
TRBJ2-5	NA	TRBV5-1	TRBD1	TGCGCCAGCAGCCCCGGGGACAGGGTTCAAGAGACCCAGTACTTC	CASSPGDRVQETQYF
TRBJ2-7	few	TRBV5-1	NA	TGCGCCAGCAGCGCAATGGGAGCCTACGAGCAGTACTTC	CASSAMGAYEQYF
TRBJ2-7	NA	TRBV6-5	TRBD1	TGTGCCAGCAGGGCGAGGACAGGGGGCTACGAGCAGTACTTC	CASRARTGGYEQYF